The 9 T cell receptor beta chains presented below share a single source sample, sequenced in a study of T cell repertoires in cytomegalovirus infection. TCRdb re-derived calls from the reads in MiXCR, one entry per CDR3 protein. The data contain a few hundred thousand distinct CDR3 sequences, 34% of them seen just once; the ten biggest clones take up roughly 13%. Their antigens are not known. This sample comprised cultured PBMCs, obtained from culture after CMV antigen stimulation. The receptor source for this set is a human donor in good health (CMV status not recorded). Some clones in this sample may be carry-over from other donors' samples.

J is TRBJ1-6 and V is TRBV28, with D unresolved. The V and J ends lost 3 bases and 0 bases respectively, with 9 bases between them. This CDR3 is 16 amino acids long. The germline V gene has CDR1 MDHEN and CDR2 SYDVKM. In nucleotides, the CDR3 is TGTGCCAGCAGTTTTAACCGAGGCTCCTATAATTCACCCCTCCACTTT. Translating it yields CASSFNRGSYNSPLHF.

The rearrangement uses TRBV7-2 and TRBJ2-2, with D uncertain. CDR1 is SGHTA and CDR2 is FQGNSA in the germline V gene. The CDR3 sequence is 14 residues long. V was trimmed by 4 bases and J by 3 bases, leaving 9 bases between them. The CDR3 here is CASSSRRDTGELFF. For the CDR3, the DNA is TGTGCCAGCAGCTCCCGCCGGGACACCGGGGAGCTGTTTTTT.

This clonotype was seen once. The chain uses TRBV28 and TRBJ2-7; possibly TRBD1 or TRBD2 for D (6 bases each). Trimming pared 6 bases from V and 6 bases from J, leaving 27 bases between. This CDR3 comprises 17 residues. Germline lookup yields CDR1 MDHEN and CDR2 SYDVKM. CDR3 region: CASRFRGWDIGRGEQYF. CDR3 nucleotides: TGTGCCAGCAGATTTAGGGGATGGGACATTGGGCGGGGCGAGCAGTACTTC.

V is TRBV7-8 and J is TRBJ2-1, with D unclear. Germline values: CDR1 SGHVS, CDR2 FQNEAQ. CDR3 length equals 13 residues. Trimming removed 0 bases at V and 3 bases at J, with 3 bases between. In nucleotides, the CDR3 is TGTGCCAGCAGCTTAGCCCACTACAATGAGCAGTTCTTC. Protein sequence: CASSLAHYNEQFF.

There are a few counts of this clonotype. The V gene is TRBV12-3 or TRBV12-4, the J gene TRBJ2-1; 9 bases fit TRBD1. V shed 7 bases, J shed 4 bases, and the junction held 8 bases outside the gene matches. The CDR3 loop spans 15 amino acids. The CDR3 protein is CASTLWTGAYNEQFF. For the CDR3, the DNA is TGTGCCAGCACCCTCTGGACAGGGGCTTACAATGAGCAGTTCTTC.

This clonotype came up many times. The chain is built from TRBV11-1 and TRBJ2-7; D unclear. The CDR3 runs to 15 residues. V dropped 2 bases and J dropped 1 base, with 12 bases sitting between them. Germline CDR1 reads SGHAT; CDR2 reads FQDESV (reference sequence). The CDR3, as DNA: TGTGCCAGCAGCTTATCCGGTTTCGGTTCCTACGAGCAGTACTTC. This codes for CASSLSGFGSYEQYF.

This chain connects TRBV2 to TRBJ2-2, with 9 nucleotides matching TRBD1. The CDR3 has 15 amino acids. With V trimmed by 6 bases and J by 3 bases, 5 bases remained unmatched. CDR1 and CDR2 from the germline V gene are SNHLY and FYNNEI. The chain's CDR3 is CASSVDRGDTGELFF. Here the CDR3 DNA reads TGTGCCAGCAGCGTAGACAGGGGGGACACCGGGGAGCTGTTTTTT.

V gene TRBV7-9 combines with J gene TRBJ2-5, with a possible D match to TRBD2 (7 bases). The V end was cut by 1 base, the J end by 5 bases, with 11 bases between. Germline V gene sequence: CDR1 SEHNR, CDR2 FQNEAQ (reference sequence). The CDR3 totals 14 residues. The CDR3 here is CASSLGGGAETQYF. The DNA of the CDR3 is TGTGCCAGCAGCTTAGGGGGGGGCGCGGAGACCCAGTACTTC.

This sequence joins TRBV7-2 and TRBJ2-1, with 8 bases lining up with TRBD1. The junction had 1 base not matched to a gene; V was cut back by 1 base and J by 5 bases. Germline loops: CDR1 SGHTA, CDR2 FQGNSA. CDR3 length: 14 residues. CDR3: CASSLGTGNNEQFF. In DNA, the CDR3 is TGTGCCAGCAGCTTAGGGACAGGGAACAATGAGCAGTTCTTC.